A selection of T cell receptor beta chains follows, all from one sample in a study of control samples from healthy donors and cancer patients. Libraries were prepared by immunoSEQ multiplex PCR; TCRdb keeps only in-frame clonotypes and omits some of them. The sample lists some 140,000 clones, over 85% occurring once. Sequencing used blood. The receptors stem from a man aged 35-49 years in good health. Both conserved end residues are part of each CDR3. Each record gives: J gene, clone size, V gene, D gene, CDR3 DNA, CDR3 protein. A D gene is named only where the DNA matches it firmly. Clone size is stated in some rows and not others, as once, few, many or a class when expanded.

TRBJ1-2,-,TRBV2,TRBD1,TGTGCCAGCAGTCCTCCGACAGGGTCCTATGGCTACACCTTC,CASSPPTGSYGYTF
TRBJ1-1,-,TRBV5-6,-,TGTGCCAGCAGCTTGGGGGTGTACACTGAAGCTTTCTTT,CASSLGVYTEAFF
TRBJ2-7,-,TRBV28,-,TGTGCCAGCAGTTTCAGGAATGTCTACGAGCAGTACTTC,CASSFRNVYEQYF
TRBJ2-5,-,TRBV2,-,TGTGCCAGCCACGAAAACAGGGCCCGAGAGACCCAGTACTTC,CASHENRARETQYF
TRBJ2-1,-,TRBV2,-,TGTGCCAGCAGTGACCCCCTGAGTGGCTACAATGAGCAGTTCTTC,CASSDPLSGYNEQFF
TRBJ1-5,-,TRBV27,TRBD1,TGTGCCAGCAGTCCGCAGGGGGGGGAGCCCCAGCATTTT,CASSPQGGEPQHF
TRBJ1-3,-,TRBV2,-,TGTGCCAGCAGTCCTTTGACCGATGTCGCTGGAAACACCATATATTTT,CASSPLTDVAGNTIYF
TRBJ1-2,-,TRBV28,TRBD1,TGTGCCAGCAGCGAGACCGGGACAGGGCGCTATGGCTACACCTTC,CASSETGTGRYGYTF
TRBJ1-2,-,TRBV12-3/TRBV12-4,TRBD1,TGTGCCAGCAGTTTTGGGACAGCATATGGCTACACCTTC,CASSFGTAYGYTF
TRBJ2-7,-,TRBV7-2,TRBD1,TGTGCCAGCGGAACCGCCCCAGGGGGCAAGCAGTACTTC,CASGTAPGGKQYF
TRBJ1-5,-,TRBV5-5,-,TGTGCCAGCAGCTTCATGGAGGGGAGCAATCAGCCCCAGCATTTT,CASSFMEGSNQPQHF
TRBJ1-1,-,TRBV7-9,-,TGTGCCAGCAGCTTCCAGGGGAGTAGGACTGAAGCTTTCTTT,CASSFQGSRTEAFF
TRBJ1-2,-,TRBV20-1,-,TGCAGTGCTAGCTGGATCTATGGCTACACCTTC,CSASWIYGYTF
TRBJ2-1,few,TRBV24-1,-,TGTGCCACCAGTGATCCGACTCGGGTGAGCAATGAGCAGTTCTTC,CATSDPTRVSNEQFF
TRBJ1-4,once,TRBV19,-,TGTGCCAGTAGTACCCGGGACAAGGAAAAACTGTTTTTT,CASSTRDKEKLFF
TRBJ1-2,-,TRBV24-1,-,TGTGCCACCAGTGATTTAGACGGGGGCCGGGATGGCTACACCTTC,CATSDLDGGRDGYTF
TRBJ2-5,-,TRBV9,-,TGTGCCAGCAGCGTAGGAGGGGAAGAGACCCAGTACTTC,CASSVGGEETQYF